This TCR beta chain appears in the sequencing data of a study of cytomegalovirus exposure and HLA in healthy donors. Germline V gene sequence: CDR1 KGHSH, CDR2 LQKENI. The ends lost 10 bases at V and 2 bases at J; junction bases unmatched: 9. This CDR3 comprises 14 residues. As to this clone: Its antigen is not known.

Regarding the study as a whole: In a later analysis, 15,000 to 20,000 TCR beta sequences were associated with HLA alleles at 0.05 false discovery rate.

Both 60 Vbeta primers and 13 Jbeta primers went into the PCR. The repertoire was sequenced with immunoSEQ multiplex PCR; TCRdb's copy has only in-frame clones and lacks some. Of 150,000 to 200,000 clones in the sample, 75% to 85% were seen once. The clonotype originates from a male donor in good health and CMV-seropositive. The V and J genes are TRBV18 and TRBJ2-3; TRBD1 matches at 7 bases. Sequencing was carried out using PBMCs. Here the CDR3 reads CANSPGTDTDTQYF. CDR3 DNA: TGTGCCAACTCCCCCGGGACAGACACAGATACGCAGTATTTT.